The entry below describes one T cell receptor beta chain. Its matching antigen is unknown. The data were taken from a study of long-term antiretroviral therapy in people with HIV. The germline V gene encodes CDR1 GTSNPN and CDR2 SVGIG (reference sequence). The CDR3 spans 15 residues. V was cut by 3 bases and J by 2 bases, with 11 bases left in between. Overall study results and limits: Blood specimens, gathered between about 2004 and 2018, were possibly obtained under older ART regimens. Dominance of pre-ART expanded clones persisted, fluctuating and often declining after ART.

This was the immunoSEQ v3.0 assay at survey level. The assay was immunoSEQ multiplex PCR, and TCRdb's table has in-frame clones only and misses some. This sample has under 40,000 clones, with 70% to 90% found just once. HIV-positive participants all received treatment in the United States. The chain couples TRBV30 to TRBJ2-6, with unresolved D. The source material was unsorted PBMCs, sampled 2.7 to 2.9 years before starting antiretroviral therapy. This clonotype originated in a woman younger than 45 with HIV. The CDR3 DNA follows: TGTGCCTGGAGAATAGGGCCAACTGGGGCCAACGTCCTGACTTTC. This sequence encodes CAWRIGPTGANVLTF.